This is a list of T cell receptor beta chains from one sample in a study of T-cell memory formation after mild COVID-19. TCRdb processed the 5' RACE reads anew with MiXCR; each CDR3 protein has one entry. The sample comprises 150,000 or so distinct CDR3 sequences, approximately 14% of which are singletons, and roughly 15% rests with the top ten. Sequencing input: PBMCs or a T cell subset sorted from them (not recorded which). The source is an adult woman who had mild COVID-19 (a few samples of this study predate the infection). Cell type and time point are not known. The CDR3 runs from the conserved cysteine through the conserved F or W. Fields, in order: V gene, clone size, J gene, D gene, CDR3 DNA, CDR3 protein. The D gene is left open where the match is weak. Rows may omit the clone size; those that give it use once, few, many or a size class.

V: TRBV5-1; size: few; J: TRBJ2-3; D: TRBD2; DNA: TGCGCCAGCAGCTTTGGACTAGCGGGGAGCACAGATACGCAGTATTTT; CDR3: CASSFGLAGSTDTQYF
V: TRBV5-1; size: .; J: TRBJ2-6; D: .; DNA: TGCGCCAGCAGCTTGGCCGAGCCTGGGGCCAACGTCCTGACTTTC; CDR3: CASSLAEPGANVLTF
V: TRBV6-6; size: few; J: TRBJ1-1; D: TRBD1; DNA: TGTGCCAGCAGTTACCCACAGGGGGCTGAAGCTTTCTTT; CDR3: CASSYPQGAEAFF
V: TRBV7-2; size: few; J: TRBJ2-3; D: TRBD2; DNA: TGTGCCAGCAGCCGTCCCCGGTCTAGCGGGGGGGCCTCAGATACGCAGTATTTT; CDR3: CASSRPRSSGGASDTQYF
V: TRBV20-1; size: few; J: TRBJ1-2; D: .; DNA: TGCAGTGATGGGGTGACTCTGGGAAGCTATGGCTACACCTTC; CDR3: CSDGVTLGSYGYTF
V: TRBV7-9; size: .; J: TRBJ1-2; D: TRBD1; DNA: TGTGCCAGCAGCCACCCCCTCCGGGACAGTACTTACTACACCTTC; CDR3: CASSHPLRDSTYYTF
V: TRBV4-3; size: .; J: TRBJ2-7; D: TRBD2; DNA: TGCGCCAGCAGCCAGGGACTAGCAGACGAGCAGTACTTC; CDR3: CASSQGLADEQYF
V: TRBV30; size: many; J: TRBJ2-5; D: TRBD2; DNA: TGTGCCTGGAGTTTTGGCTCGGGCGGGAGTTTTAAGGGAGAGACCCAGTACTTC; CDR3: CAWSFGSGGSFKGETQYF
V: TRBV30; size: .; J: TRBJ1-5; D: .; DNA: TGTGCCTGGAGTCCAGGGTTGTATCAGCCCCAGCATTTT; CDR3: CAWSPGLYQPQHF
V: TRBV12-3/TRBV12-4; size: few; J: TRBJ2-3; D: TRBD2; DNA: TGTGCCAGCAGTTTGAGACTAGCGGCAGATACGCAGTATTTT; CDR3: CASSLRLAADTQYF
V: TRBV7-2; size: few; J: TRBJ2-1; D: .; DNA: TGTGCCAGCAGCAAATCTAGCGTCGGTGAGCAGTTCTTC; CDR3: CASSKSSVGEQFF
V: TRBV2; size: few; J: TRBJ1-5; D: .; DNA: TGTGCCAGCTCGGGGGAATATAGCAATCAGCCCCAGCATTTT; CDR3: CASSGEYSNQPQHF
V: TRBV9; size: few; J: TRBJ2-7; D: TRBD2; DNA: TGTGCCAGCAGCGTAGGGCTAGCGGGGTCTTACGAGCAGTACTTC; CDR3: CASSVGLAGSYEQYF
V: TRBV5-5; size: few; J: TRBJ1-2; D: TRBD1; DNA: TGTGCCAGCAGCTTGATTGGGACAGGCGGACCCTATGGCTACACCTTC; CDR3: CASSLIGTGGPYGYTF
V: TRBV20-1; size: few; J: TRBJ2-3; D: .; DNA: TGCAGTGCTAGAGTACTGGCTGCAGATACGCAGTATTTT; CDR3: CSARVLAADTQYF
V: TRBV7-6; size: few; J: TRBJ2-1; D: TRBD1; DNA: TGTGCCAGCAGACCCGGGACAGGGGTTTACAATGAGCAGTTCTTC; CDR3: CASRPGTGVYNEQFF
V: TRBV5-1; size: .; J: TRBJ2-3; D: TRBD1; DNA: TGCGCCAGCAGCTTGATGGGGACAGGGATTGCAGATACGCAGTATTTT; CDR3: CASSLMGTGIADTQYF
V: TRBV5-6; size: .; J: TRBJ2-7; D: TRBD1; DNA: TGTGCCAGCAGCTTTTATCCGGACAGGGGCTACGAGCAGTACTTC; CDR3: CASSFYPDRGYEQYF
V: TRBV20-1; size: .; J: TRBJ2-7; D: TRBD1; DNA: TGCAGTGCTAGGGCCGGGACAGGCTCCTACGAGCAGTACTTC; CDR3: CSARAGTGSYEQYF
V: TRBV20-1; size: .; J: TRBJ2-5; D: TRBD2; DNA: TGCAGTGCTAGGACCCTGGGAGGGGAGACCCAGTACTTC; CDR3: CSARTLGGETQYF
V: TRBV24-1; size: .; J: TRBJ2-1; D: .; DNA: TGTGCCACCAGTGATCCGGCCGGGGTATCAAATGAGCAGTTCTTC; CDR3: CATSDPAGVSNEQFF
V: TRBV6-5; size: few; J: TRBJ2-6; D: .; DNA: TGTGCCAGCATAGGGCGCCGCTCTGGGGCCAACGTCCTGACTTTC; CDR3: CASIGRRSGANVLTF
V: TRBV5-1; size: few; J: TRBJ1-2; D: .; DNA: TGCGCCAGCAGCGTCACGGACGGCCCCTATGGCTACACCTTC; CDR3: CASSVTDGPYGYTF
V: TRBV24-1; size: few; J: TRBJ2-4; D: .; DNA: TGTGCCAGCATCCCCCAAGTGAACATTCAGTACTTC; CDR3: CASIPQVNIQYF
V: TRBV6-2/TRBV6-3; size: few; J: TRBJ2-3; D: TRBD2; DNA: TGTGCCAGCAGTCCCTTAGCGGGGGGGCCGGGAGGCACAGATACGCAGTATTTT; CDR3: CASSPLAGGPGGTDTQYF
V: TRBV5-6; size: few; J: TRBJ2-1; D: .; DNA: TGTGCCAGCAGGCCTGACACTCTGTTTGCCAATGAGCAGTTCTTC; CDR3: CASRPDTLFANEQFF
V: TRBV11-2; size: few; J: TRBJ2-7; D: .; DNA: TGTGCCAGCAGCTTAGTGGCATCCACCGACGAGCAGTACTTC; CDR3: CASSLVASTDEQYF
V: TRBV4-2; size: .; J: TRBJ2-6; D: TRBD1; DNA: TGTGCCAGCAGCCCAGCGGCGGGACAGGGGACTTCTGGGGCCAACGTCCTGACTTTC; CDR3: CASSPAAGQGTSGANVLTF